Listed below are T cell receptor beta chains from one sample, sequenced in a study of shared clonotypes between healthy human individuals. Profiled with immunoSEQ multiplex PCR; TCRdb holds only in-frame clones, not every one. The table shows over a million clones, with roughly 97% occurring only once. The sample was naive CD4+ T cells sorted from blood. Every receptor here comes from a man aged 30 to 45 in good health. Both conserved end residues are part of each CDR3. The D gene is left open where the match is weak. Not every row has a clone size; where given, it reads once, few, many or a size class.

CDR3: CAWANQGYTGELFF
DNA: TGTGCCTGGGCCAACCAGGGATATACCGGGGAGCTGTTTTTT
J: TRBJ2-2
size: .
D: .
V: TRBV30

CDR3: CASSPVVFAASSYNEQFF
DNA: TGTGCCAGCAGCCCCGTCGTATTTGCGGCAAGCTCCTACAATGAGCAGTTCTTC
J: TRBJ2-1
size: .
D: .
V: TRBV9

CDR3: CASSPLTSGWGDTQYF
DNA: TGTGCCAGCTCACCGCTGACTAGCGGCTGGGGAGATACGCAGTATTTT
J: TRBJ2-3
size: .
D: TRBD2
V: TRBV18

CDR3: CASSDARSATDTQYF
DNA: TGTGCCAGCAGTGACGCGAGAAGCGCCACAGATACGCAGTATTTT
J: TRBJ2-3
size: .
D: .
V: TRBV2

CDR3: CASSQDALSETQYF
DNA: TGCGCCAGCAGCCAAGATGCCCTTTCGGAGACCCAGTACTTC
J: TRBJ2-5
size: .
D: .
V: TRBV4-3

CDR3: CAWSGPGREGSYEQYF
DNA: TGTGCCTGGAGTGGCCCAGGGCGGGAGGGATCATACGAGCAGTACTTC
J: TRBJ2-7
size: .
D: TRBD2
V: TRBV30

CDR3: CASSRQGPYEQYF
DNA: TGTGCCAGCAGCAGACAGGGACCCTACGAGCAGTACTTC
J: TRBJ2-7
size: .
D: TRBD1
V: TRBV14

CDR3: CASSVWGTEVGNQPQHF
DNA: TGTGCCAGCAGCGTATGGGGCACGGAGGTTGGCAATCAGCCCCAGCATTTT
J: TRBJ1-5
size: .
D: .
V: TRBV9

CDR3: CASSLEGLFYEQYF
DNA: TGTGCCAGCAGCTTGGAGGGACTATTCTACGAGCAGTACTTC
J: TRBJ2-7
size: .
D: TRBD2
V: TRBV5-5

CDR3: CASSRTGLDYEQYF
DNA: TGCGCCAGCAGCCGGACGGGACTGGACTACGAGCAGTACTTC
J: TRBJ2-7
size: .
D: .
V: TRBV5-1

CDR3: CASSLALGQASGNTIYF
DNA: TGTGCCAGCAGCTTAGCCCTTGGACAGGCCTCAGGAAACACCATATATTTT
J: TRBJ1-3
size: .
D: TRBD1
V: TRBV7-9

CDR3: CASSFAGQGYNEQFF
DNA: TGTGCCAGCAGTTTCGCGGGACAGGGGTACAATGAGCAGTTCTTC
J: TRBJ2-1
size: .
D: TRBD1
V: TRBV27

CDR3: CASSSGTLETQYF
DNA: TGTGCCAGCTCATCGGGAACCCTGGAGACCCAGTACTTC
J: TRBJ2-5
size: .
D: .
V: TRBV18

CDR3: CASSLNTGELFF
DNA: TGTGCCAGCAGTTTGAATACCGGGGAGCTGTTTTTT
J: TRBJ2-2
size: .
D: .
V: TRBV28

CDR3: CAVGGRGQETQYF
DNA: TGTGCCGTAGGGGGGCGGGGGCAAGAGACCCAGTACTTC
J: TRBJ2-5
size: .
D: .
V: TRBV5-4

CDR3: CASSLDLDRGSKGQYF
DNA: TGTGCCAGCAGCTTGGACCTGGACAGGGGCTCGAAGGGGCAGTACTTC
J: TRBJ2-7
size: .
D: TRBD1
V: TRBV5-5

CDR3: CASSPGTVYEQYF
DNA: TGTGCCAGCAGTCCCGGGACTGTCTACGAGCAGTACTTC
J: TRBJ2-7
size: .
D: .
V: TRBV6-5

CDR3: CASSPSNEQYF
DNA: TGTGCCAGCAGTCCTAGCAACGAGCAGTACTTC
J: TRBJ2-7
size: .
D: .
V: TRBV28

CDR3: CAIGAGSRDTQYF
DNA: TGTGCCATCGGGGCAGGCTCTCGGGATACGCAGTATTTT
J: TRBJ2-3
size: .
D: .
V: TRBV10-3

CDR3: CASSLGTIRFNGELFF
DNA: TGCGCCAGCAGCTTGGGTACTATCAGGTTTAACGGGGAGCTGTTTTTT
J: TRBJ2-2
size: once
D: .
V: TRBV5-1

CDR3: CASSTGTPYIQYF
DNA: TGTGCCAGCAGTACCGGGACTCCTTACATTCAGTACTTC
J: TRBJ2-4
size: .
D: .
V: TRBV25-1

CDR3: CASSTRLAGSNTGELFF
DNA: TGCGCCAGCAGCACCCGGCTAGCGGGGAGTAACACCGGGGAGCTGTTTTTT
J: TRBJ2-2
size: .
D: TRBD2
V: TRBV4-3

CDR3: CASSITAQETQYF
DNA: TGTGCCAGCAGCATCACAGCACAAGAGACCCAGTACTTC
J: TRBJ2-5
size: .
D: .
V: TRBV9

CDR3: CASSPRRTGPVNTEAFF
DNA: TGTGCCAGCAGTCCCCGAAGGACAGGGCCGGTGAACACTGAAGCTTTCTTT
J: TRBJ1-1
size: .
D: TRBD1
V: TRBV5-4

CDR3: CASSEHPTNEKLFF
DNA: TGTGCCAGCAGCGAACACCCAACTAATGAAAAACTGTTTTTT
J: TRBJ1-4
size: few
D: .
V: TRBV7-6

CDR3: CASGIGTISIIDTQYF
DNA: TGCGCCAGCGGGATCGGGACGATTAGTATTATAGATACGCAGTATTTT
J: TRBJ2-3
size: .
D: .
V: TRBV5-1

CDR3: CASSPGRGNTGELFF
DNA: TGTGCCAGCAGCCCGGGACGGGGAAACACCGGGGAGCTGTTTTTT
J: TRBJ2-2
size: once
D: .
V: TRBV5-4

CDR3: CASSLLQETQYF
DNA: TGTGCCAGCTCACTCCTTCAAGAGACCCAGTACTTC
J: TRBJ2-5
size: .
D: .
V: TRBV18

CDR3: CASSLELRGEANTGELFF
DNA: TGTGCCAGCAGCTTAGAACTCCGAGGGGAAGCGAACACCGGGGAGCTGTTTTTT
J: TRBJ2-2
size: .
D: .
V: TRBV11-3

CDR3: CASSLTRLGAGYTF
DNA: TGTGCCAGCAGTTTAACTCGGTTGGGGGCTGGCTACACCTTC
J: TRBJ1-2
size: .
D: .
V: TRBV28

CDR3: CAGFTFGTEDTGELFF
DNA: TGTGCCGGATTCACCTTCGGGACCGAGGACACCGGGGAGCTGTTTTTT
J: TRBJ2-2
size: once
D: .
V: TRBV30

CDR3: CASSPRSAGSLNEQFF
DNA: TGTGCCAGCAGCCCACGGTCGGCGGGATCTCTGAATGAGCAGTTCTTC
J: TRBJ2-1
size: .
D: .
V: TRBV7-3

CDR3: CASSLKIAGGATPYEQYF
DNA: TGTGCCAGCAGCTTAAAAATAGCGGGAGGGGCAACTCCCTACGAGCAGTACTTC
J: TRBJ2-7
size: .
D: TRBD2
V: TRBV7-8

CDR3: CASTIAYEQYF
DNA: TGTGCCAGCACTATCGCCTACGAGCAGTACTTC
J: TRBJ2-7
size: .
D: .
V: TRBV2

CDR3: CASSEAYGYTF
DNA: TGCGCCAGCAGTGAAGCCTATGGCTACACCTTC
J: TRBJ1-2
size: .
D: .
V: TRBV10-2

CDR3: CASSHDGTGSQPQHF
DNA: TGCGCCAGCAGCCACGATGGGACAGGGAGCCAGCCCCAGCATTTT
J: TRBJ1-5
size: .
D: TRBD1
V: TRBV4-3

CDR3: CASSKQGGRNEQFF
DNA: TGTGCCAGTAGTAAACAGGGGGGACGCAATGAGCAGTTCTTC
J: TRBJ2-1
size: .
D: TRBD1
V: TRBV19

CDR3: CASSLVRGDYGGYTF
DNA: TGTGCCAGCAGCTTAGTGAGGGGGGACTATGGTGGCTACACCTTC
J: TRBJ1-2
size: .
D: .
V: TRBV7-8

CDR3: CASEIAGTGKNEQYF
DNA: TGTGCCAGTGAAATAGCTGGGACAGGGAAGAACGAGCAGTACTTC
J: TRBJ2-7
size: once
D: TRBD1
V: TRBV19

CDR3: CAMQDDLNTEAFF
DNA: TGTGCCATGCAGGACGATTTGAACACTGAAGCTTTCTTT
J: TRBJ1-1
size: .
D: .
V: TRBV10-3

CDR3: CASSRRLAGSYEQYF
DNA: TGTGCCAGCAGCAGAAGGCTCGCCGGGTCCTACGAGCAGTACTTC
J: TRBJ2-7
size: .
D: .
V: TRBV11-2